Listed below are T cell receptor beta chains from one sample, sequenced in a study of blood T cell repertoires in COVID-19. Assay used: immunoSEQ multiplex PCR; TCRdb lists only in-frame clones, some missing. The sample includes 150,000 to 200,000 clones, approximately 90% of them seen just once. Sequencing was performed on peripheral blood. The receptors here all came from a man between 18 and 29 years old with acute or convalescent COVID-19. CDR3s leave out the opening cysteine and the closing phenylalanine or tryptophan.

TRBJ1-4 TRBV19 ASSTQTGAREKLF
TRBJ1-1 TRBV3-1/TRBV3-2 ASSQGGGRTEAF
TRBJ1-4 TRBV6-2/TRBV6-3 ASSRQGLTNEKLF
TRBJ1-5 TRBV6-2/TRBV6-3 ASSSSDRDSNQPQH
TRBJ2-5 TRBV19 ASSYSPGSQETQY
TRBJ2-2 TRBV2 ASSEALGGAGELF
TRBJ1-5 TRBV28 ASSFAGYRGNQPQH
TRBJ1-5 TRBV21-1 ASSKALLRGANQPQH
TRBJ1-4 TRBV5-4 ASSPGGEKLF
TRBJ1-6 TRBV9 ASSMTGNSPLH
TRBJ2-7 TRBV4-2 ASSQGVYEQY
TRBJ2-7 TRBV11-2 ASSSTGVMEQY
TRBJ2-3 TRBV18 ASLRTGTDTQY
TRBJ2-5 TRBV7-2 ASSPRLAGDETQY
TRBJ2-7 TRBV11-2 ASSLGTGGLSSYEQY
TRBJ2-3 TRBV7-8 ASSLELAVISDTQY
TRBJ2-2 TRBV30 AWSVPSRNTGELF
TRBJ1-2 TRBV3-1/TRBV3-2 ASSQMGRGYT
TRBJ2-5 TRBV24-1 ATSDPRQGTLGETQY
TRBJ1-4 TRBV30 AWRGTAYEKLF
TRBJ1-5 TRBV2 ASSDYGGYSNQPQH
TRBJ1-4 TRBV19 ASSDRNEKLF
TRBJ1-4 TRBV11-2 ASSLSRGGNEKLF
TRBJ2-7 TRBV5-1 ASSVTTGTRGVRQY
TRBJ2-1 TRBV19 ASSIGTSGGAPYEQF
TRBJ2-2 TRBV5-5 ASGGQGIGELF
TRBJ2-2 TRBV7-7 ASSYDISTGELF
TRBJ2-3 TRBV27 ASRNLRGAQY
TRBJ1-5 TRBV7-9 ASSADRGNQPQH
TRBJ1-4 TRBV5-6 ASSSEGIPTNEKLF
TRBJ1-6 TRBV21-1 ASSKGETRNNSPLH
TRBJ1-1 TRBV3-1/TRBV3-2 ASSFPGNTEAF
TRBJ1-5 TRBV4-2 ASSQNRDSNQPQH
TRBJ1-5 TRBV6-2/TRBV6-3 ASSPPSARNQPQH
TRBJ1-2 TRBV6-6 ASSRSTGAGQGSYGYT
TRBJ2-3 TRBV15 ATSRDSGWTDTQY
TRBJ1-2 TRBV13 ASSSVDRGRENYGYT
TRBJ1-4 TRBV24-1 ATSAGQGPNEKLF
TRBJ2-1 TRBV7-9 ASSPDRGAYNEQF
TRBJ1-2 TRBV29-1 SVEPQTSYGYT
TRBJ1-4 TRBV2 ASTQARGSEKLF
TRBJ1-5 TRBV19 ASSIQDRGNQPQH